This T cell receptor (beta chain) was recovered during a study of T cell responses to AZD1222 COVID-19 vaccine. Whole-study results and caveats: Among the donors, most were white British and more were female, and clonal diversity was possibly underestimated. Seropositivity was recorded at baseline in only 6 or 7 AZD1222 recipients.

Concerning this clone: Antigen unknown.

Using immunoSEQ multiplex PCR, the repertoire was profiled, and TCRdb retains in-frame clones only, with some absent. This table has approximately 160,000 clones, 93% appearing once. The sequences come from peripheral blood, collected on day 0 of AZD1222 vaccination. This TCR was recovered from an adult in good health.

The CDR3 is CASSLEAGRHQETQYF. The CDR3 DNA follows: TGTGCCAGCAGCTTAGAAGCGGGGCGACACCAAGAGACCCAGTACTTC. The chain combines TRBV7-6 with TRBJ2-5; 7 bases are a match to TRBD2. Trimming took 1 base from V and 0 from J; bases not matched to a gene: 5. The CDR3 is 16 amino acids. Germline V gene data show CDR1 as SGHVS and CDR2 as FNYEAQ.